One and the same sample provided the 13 T cell receptor beta chains below, sequenced in a study of glioma-infiltrating T cells. The iRepertoire nested amplicon-rescue multiplex PCR amplified TCR alpha and beta CDR3s from RNA. One entry per CDR3 protein, called by TCRdb with MiXCR from the multiplex PCR reads. The profile shows tens of thousands of distinct CDR3 sequences, roughly 23% of them singletons. The source material was glioma tissue, nonneoplastic brain tissue, or PBMCs (not recorded which). The receptors stem from a human donor with low-grade glioma or glioblastoma, undergoing nonglioma brain surgery, or in good health (not recorded which).

This clonotype has at least ten counts. The CDR3 loop is CASPKLQAEPTEQYF. The CDR3 DNA reads as TGTGCCAGCCCGAAGTTGCAAGCGGAGCCCACCGAGCAGTACTTC. The chain recombines TRBV6-1 with TRBJ2-7, with D possibly matching TRBD2 (5 bases). The CDR3 runs 15 residues. Per the germline V gene, CDR1 is MNHNS and CDR2 is SASEGT. V was clipped by 8 bases and J by 6 bases, with 23 bases between them.

This clonotype was counted many times. The genes are TRBV2 and TRBJ2-1; D remains unclear. The CDR3 is 13 residues long. V dropped 6 bases and J dropped 6 bases, with 12 bases sitting between them. Per the germline V gene, CDR1 is SNHLY and CDR2 is FYNNEI. Here the CDR3 DNA reads TGTGCCAGCAGCCCTCTATGGTCCAATGAGCAGTTCTTC. Translating gives CASSPLWSNEQFF.

This clonotype was counted ten times or more. This chain connects TRBV19 to TRBJ2-3; 10 bases map to TRBD1. Per the germline V gene, CDR1 is LNHDA and CDR2 is SQIVND (reference sequence). CDR3 length: 15 amino acids. Trimming at V came to 7 bases and at J to 4 bases, leaving 8 bases not matched to a gene. CDR3: CASTGGTGEADTQYF. CDR3 nucleotide sequence: TGTGCCAGTACCGGCGGGACAGGGGAGGCAGATACGCAGTATTTT. Full variable domain (remainder filled in from reference TRBV19 and TRBJ2-3): DGGITQSPKYLFRKEGQNVTLSCEQNLNHDAMYWYRQDPGQGLRLIYYSQIVNDFQKGDIAEGYSVSREKKESFPLTVTSAQKNPTAFYLCASTGGTGEADTQYFGPGTRLTVL.

This clonotype came up many times. The chain uses TRBV20-1 and TRBJ1-1; 11 nucleotides agree with TRBD1. Per the germline V gene, CDR1 is DFQATT and CDR2 is SNEGSKA (reference sequence). The CDR3 is made up of 14 amino acids. V was pared by 4 bases and J by 3 bases, with 4 bases of the junction left unmatched. The CDR3 coding sequence is TGCAGTGCTACCAGGACAGGGGGCTACACTGAAGCTTTCTTT. As protein: CSATRTGGYTEAFF.

This clonotype has ten or more counts. The rearrangement links TRBV7-6 to TRBJ2-7; TRBD2 aligns across 7 bases. The CDR3 extends over 17 amino acids. V gave up 1 base and J gave up 3 bases; unmatched junction bases: 12. CDR1 is SGHVS, CDR2 FNYEAQ, per germline. The CDR3 spells CASSLGGRERALYEQYF. The DNA of the CDR3 is TGTGCCAGCAGCTTAGGTGGGCGGGAGCGGGCCCTCTACGAGCAGTACTTC. The variable domain in full, with the rest retrieved from reference TRBV7-6 and TRBJ2-7, is GAGVSQSPRYKVTKRGQDVALRCDPISGHVSLYWYRQALGQGPEFLTYFNYEAQQDKSGLPNDRFSAERPEGSISTLTIQRTEQRDSAMYRCASSLGGRERALYEQYFGPGTRLTVT.

This clonotype was counted many times. The rearrangement joins TRBV20-1 to TRBJ2-7; 8 nucleotides match TRBD1. Germline assignment: CDR1 DFQATT and CDR2 SNEGSKA (reference sequence). The CDR3 runs to 15 residues. The trim removed 0 bases at V and 7 bases at J, leaving 11 bases unmatched. CDR3 bases: TGCAGTGCTAGAGATGCGGGACAGGCCAAAGGGGAGCAGTACTTC. Amino acid sequence: CSARDAGQAKGEQYF.

The CDR3 is CASSTRDRVGAKNIQYF. Here the CDR3 DNA reads TGTGCCAGTAGTACCCGGGACAGGGTGGGAGCCAAAAACATTCAGTACTTC. The genes are TRBV19 and TRBJ2-4; TRBD1 matches at 9 bases. The ends lost 4 bases at V and 0 bases at J; junction bases unmatched: 7. The CDR3 extends over 17 amino acids. Looked up from germline, CDR1 is LNHDA and CDR2 is SQIVND (reference sequence).

By proportion, this clonotype is medium-sized. V is TRBV15 and J is TRBJ1-5; D uncertain. Trimming took 0 bases from V and 5 from J, leaving 11 bases between them. In germline, CDR1 is LNHNV, CDR2 YYDKDF (reference sequence). The CDR3 extends over 15 amino acids. In nucleotides, the CDR3 is TGTGCCACCAGCAGAGATCGGTCAGTCTATCAGCCCCAGCATTTT. As protein: CATSRDRSVYQPQHF. Looking up the rest from reference TRBV15 and TRBJ1-5 gives the full variable domain: DAMVIQNPRYQVTQFGKPVTLSCSQTLNHNVMYWYQQKSSQAPKLLFHYYDKDFNNEADTPDNFQSRRPNTSFCFLDIRSPGLGDTAMYLCATSRDRSVYQPQHFGDGTRLSIL.

This clonotype was observed at least ten times. This chain joins TRBV6-1 and TRBJ1-6; D is unclear. Germline-derived CDR1 and CDR2 are MNHNS and SASEGT. This CDR3 is 13 amino acids long. V gave up 3 bases and J gave up 6 bases, with 6 bases separating them. This CDR3 is CASSDNRNSPLHF. The CDR3 region has the DNA TGTGCCAGCAGTGATAACCGTAATTCACCCCTCCACTTT.

Concerning this clonotype: This could be a read error, since a much larger clone is one nucleotide away. The rearrangement uses TRBV12-3 or TRBV12-4 and TRBJ2-1; possibly TRBD1 or TRBD2 for D (5 bases each). Trimming stripped 6 bases from V and 7 bases from J, with 22 bases between. CDR3 length: 16 residues. The CDR3 region is CASSRPSWGSLNEQFF. In nucleotides, the CDR3 is TGTGCCAGCAGCCGCCCTAGCTGGGGGTCTCTTAATGAGCAGTTCTTC.

This sequence joins TRBV5-6 and TRBJ1-1; 8 bases map to TRBD1. CDR1 and CDR2 from the germline V gene are SGHDT and YYEEEE. With 5 bases clipped from V and 2 bases from J, the junction kept 5 bases outside the gene matches. The CDR3 has 14 amino acids. The CDR3 sequence is CASRRTGRNTEAFF. The CDR3 DNA follows: TGTGCCAGCAGACGGACAGGGCGCAACACTGAAGCTTTCTTT.

About this clonotype itself: The junction departs from germline at one end; a sequencing error may be responsible. The chain recombines TRBV29-1 with TRBJ1-1, with a tentative D call TRBD1 (5 bases). Germline V lookup: CDR1 SQVTM, CDR2 ANQGSEA. The CDR3 totals 14 residues. The chain's CDR3 is CNVESAGKRTEAFF. In nucleotides, the CDR3 is TGCAACGTTGAAAGCGCAGGGAAGCGCACTGAAGCTTTCTTT.

This clonotype was picked up many times. The chain links TRBV27 to TRBJ1-1; D remains ambiguous. Trimming removed 3 bases at V and 3 bases at J, with 11 bases between. The CDR3 spans 14 residues. Germline V gene lookup returns CDR1 MNHEY and CDR2 SMNVEV (reference sequence). In DNA, the CDR3 is TGTGCCAGCAGTTTCGCTAGGACTTACACTGAAGCTTTCTTT. Translating it yields CASSFARTYTEAFF.